The rows below give T cell receptor beta chains drawn from one sample of a study of cytomegalovirus exposure and HLA in healthy donors. Data came from immunoSEQ multiplex PCR; TCRdb stores just in-frame clones and leaves some out. The sample has 75,000 to 90,000 clones, roughly 85% seen once; the top ten hold about 7.2%. Sequencing used PBMCs. The receptor source for this set is a man between 40 and 49 years old in good health and CMV-seropositive. The CDR3 runs from the conserved cysteine through the conserved F or W. The order of the fields is J gene, V gene, clone size, D gene, CDR3 DNA, CDR3 protein. The D gene is left open where the match is weak. Size values are once, few and many counts, or a class for expanded clones, and some rows have none.

>TRBJ2-1|TRBV13|-|TRBD2
TGTGCCAGCAGCTTTGAGGGAGGGCCCCAGCAGTTCTTC
CASSFEGGPQQFF
>TRBJ1-2|TRBV27|-|-
TGTGCCAGCAGTCATTATTCTGCAGTCGGGAGCTATGGCTACACCTTC
CASSHYSAVGSYGYTF
>TRBJ2-3|TRBV5-4|once|TRBD2
TGTGCCAGCGCGGCGGGGGGGTTCACAGATACGCAGTATTTT
CASAAGGFTDTQYF
>TRBJ2-7|TRBV2|-|-
TGTGCCAGCAGCCACGACAGCTACGAGCAGTACTTC
CASSHDSYEQYF
>TRBJ2-1|TRBV6-5|-|TRBD1
TGTGCCAGCAGTGTCCGGGACAGGGATGGAAGGCAGTTCTTC
CASSVRDRDGRQFF
>TRBJ1-4|TRBV4-2|-|TRBD1
TGTGCCAGCAGTTATCAGGGACAGGGGGCTTCGTGGGGTTCTGAAAAACTGTTTTTT
CASSYQGQGASWGSEKLFF
>TRBJ2-2|TRBV27|-|-
TGTGCCAGCAGCCGGACTACAGGGGTCACAAGCTCCGGGGAGCTGTTTTTT
CASSRTTGVTSSGELFF
>TRBJ1-3|TRBV4-1|-|-
TGCGCCAGCAGCCAATCAAGGGGTCGGTATGGAAACACCATATATTTT
CASSQSRGRYGNTIYF
>TRBJ2-6|TRBV7-9|-|-
TGTGCCAGCAGCTCCCTAACTTCCTCTGGGGCCAACGTCCTGACTTTC
CASSSLTSSGANVLTF
>TRBJ2-5|TRBV7-2|-|TRBD2
TGTGCCAGCAGCCCCGGACTAGCGGAAGAGACCCAGTACTTC
CASSPGLAEETQYF
>TRBJ2-1|TRBV4-2|-|-
TGTGCCAGCAGCCACCCTTCGAATGAGCAGTTCTTC
CASSHPSNEQFF
>TRBJ2-3|TRBV4-1|-|-
TGCGCCAGCAGCCAATTCGGATTAGCGGAAAGGACAGATACGCAGTATTTT
CASSQFGLAERTDTQYF
>TRBJ2-7|TRBV7-6|-|-
TGTGCCAGCAGCTTAAAGTGGGGGGACAGTTTGGGCGAGCAGTACTTC
CASSLKWGDSLGEQYF
>TRBJ2-3|TRBV4-1|-|TRBD1
TGCGCCAGCAGCCAAGAGAACAGGGGGACCGATACGCAGTATTTT
CASSQENRGTDTQYF
>TRBJ1-5|TRBV5-5|-|-
TGTGCCAGCAGCTCGGACTATCCCGGTTATCAGCCCCAGCATTTT
CASSSDYPGYQPQHF
>TRBJ2-6|TRBV11-1|-|TRBD2
TGTGCCAGCAGTCCACTAGCGACTGGGGCCAACGTCCTGACTTTC
CASSPLATGANVLTF
>TRBJ1-3|TRBV6-6|-|-
TGTGCCAGCAGTTCAACTTACGGAAACACCATATATTTT
CASSSTYGNTIYF
>TRBJ1-1|TRBV6-5|-|-
TGTGCCAGCAGTCTCGACCGCAGGGGCTACACTGAAGCTTTCTTT
CASSLDRRGYTEAFF
>TRBJ2-1|TRBV5-4|-|-
TGTGCCAGCAGCCCCCAGGTGCAGGGCATCTACAATGAGCAGTTCTTC
CASSPQVQGIYNEQFF
>TRBJ2-3|TRBV29-1|-|TRBD2
TGCAGCGTTGAAGTTGGGTTTAGCGGGGGCACAGATACGCAGTATTTT
CSVEVGFSGGTDTQYF
>TRBJ1-2|TRBV29-1|few|-
TGCAGCGTTGAAGATCCGGGAGAGGGGGGCTACACCTTC
CSVEDPGEGGYTF
>TRBJ1-1|TRBV11-3|once|-
TGTGCCAGCAGCTTAACAGGATATAGACGGACTGAAGCTTTCTTT
CASSLTGYRRTEAFF
>TRBJ2-1|TRBV6-4|once|TRBD1
TGTGCCAGCAGTACCGGACAGGGCGGGAATGAGCAGTTCTTC
CASSTGQGGNEQFF
>TRBJ1-1|TRBV5-1|once|-
TGCGCCAGCAGCTTGGAACAGTCGAACACTGAAGCTTTCTTT
CASSLEQSNTEAFF
>TRBJ1-2|TRBV21-1|-|-
TGTGCCAGCAGCAAAGCAGGTCGGTCTCGGGACAGTGTTAACTATGGCTACACCTTC
CASSKAGRSRDSVNYGYTF
>TRBJ1-3|TRBV18|-|TRBD1
TGTGCCAGCTCACCTAAGGGGGCCGGAAACACCATATATTTT
CASSPKGAGNTIYF
>TRBJ1-5|TRBV6-6|-|-
TGTGCCAGCAGTTACCTGGTAGGCAATCAGCCCCAGCATTTT
CASSYLVGNQPQHF
>TRBJ2-3|TRBV7-2|once|TRBD2
TGTGCCAGCAGCTTAGCGCTAGCGGGGGCGGCAGATACGCAGTATTTT
CASSLALAGAADTQYF
>TRBJ2-7|TRBV5-5|-|-
TGTGCCAGCAGCTTAACCGTAGTGGACGAGCAGTACTTC
CASSLTVVDEQYF
>TRBJ2-5|TRBV19|-|-
TGTGCCAGTAGTATAGATTTACGGGGGTTGGTAGAGACCCAGTACTTC
CASSIDLRGLVETQYF
>TRBJ2-5|TRBV29-1|-|-
TGCAGCGTTGTCCGTAGCAAGTACCAAGAGACCCAGTACTTC
CSVVRSKYQETQYF